This T cell receptor (beta chain) was captured by sequencing in a study of blood T cell repertoires in COVID-19. Study details: Sites across the United States, Italy and Spain contributed samples from acute and convalescent COVID-19. Sources were T cells, B-cell-depleted T cells, or PBMCs; the material itself was cDNA or gDNA.

Original handling: Amplified reference gene primers provided the basis for estimating nucleated cell counts. Clones were read by immunoSEQ multiplex PCR, and TCRdb kept only the in-frame ones, dropping some. V and J calls and clone size are copied from that table; D and trimming were computed from the DNA. This table has around 140,000 clones, around 90% appearing once. Losses at the gene ends were 5 bases for V and 7 bases for J; bases not matched to a gene: 8. CDR1 and CDR2 from the germline V gene are MNHEY and SVGAGI. This CDR3 comprises 15 residues. V and J are TRBV6-5 and TRBJ1-2, with 12 bases aligning to TRBD1. The source of this sequence is a woman aged 55-69 years with acute or convalescent COVID-19. Sequenced sample: peripheral blood. CDR3 DNA sequence: TGTGCCAGCAGTCCTGGGGGACAGGGGGCGTTTGGCTACACCTTC. It encodes CASSPGGQGAFGYTF.